These 12 T cell receptor beta chains were sequenced from one sample in a study of T cell responses to AZD1222 COVID-19 vaccine. TCRdb's table, derived via immunoSEQ multiplex PCR, lists solely in-frame clones and lacks some. The sample has about 150,000 clones, 91% seen once. The source material was peripheral blood, sampled 28 days after the second AZD1222 dose. The source of these receptors is an adult who received the AZD1222 COVID-19 vaccine.

The chain uses TRBV10-3 and TRBJ2-5; no clear D gene. The CDR3 contains 13 residues. The germline V and J ends were trimmed by 1 base and 3 bases, with 6 bases remaining between them. Per the germline V gene, CDR1 is ENHRY and CDR2 is SYGVKD. CDR3 bases: TGTGCCATCAGTGAGTTTCAGGAAGAGACCCAGTACTTC. Amino acids: CAISEFQEETQYF.

CDR3 DNA: TGTGCCAGTAGTGCCGCAAGCCAGCGATGGGGCACCGGGGAGCTGTTTTTT. Encoded protein: CASSAASQRWGTGELFF. The chain carries TRBV19 and TRBJ2-2; no firm D call. The CDR3 totals 17 residues. V lost 5 bases and J lost 4, with 20 bases in between. The germline V gene has CDR1 LNHDA and CDR2 SQIVND (reference sequence).

This chain joins TRBV24-1 and TRBJ2-1; 9 nucleotides agree with TRBD2. J was trimmed by 6 bases and V by 9 bases; bases with no gene match: 20. This CDR3 comprises 18 residues. CDR1 and CDR2 from the germline V gene are KGHDR and SFDVKD. The CDR3 DNA sequence: TGTGCCACCGGGGAACAGGCGCGCGGGAGGGCCCTCGGCAATGAGCAGTTCTTC. Translated: CATGEQARGRALGNEQFF.

This chain connects TRBV6-1 to TRBJ1-3; TRBD1 might be the D (6 bases). The CDR3 has 15 amino acids. Per the germline V gene, CDR1 is MNHNS and CDR2 is SASEGT. V was trimmed by 1 base and J by 8 bases, leaving 15 bases between them. CDR3 region: CASSEVGQGRDTIYF. CDR3 DNA sequence: TGTGCCAGCAGTGAAGTGGGGCAGGGGCGCGACACCATATATTTT.

Here the CDR3 DNA reads TGTGCCAGTAGTACGACTGGGACAGCGGGTAATCAGCCCCAGCATTTT. It codes for CASSTTGTAGNQPQHF. J is TRBJ1-5 and V is TRBV19, with 7 bases lining up with TRBD1. The germline V gene encodes CDR1 LNHDA and CDR2 SQIVND (reference sequence). The CDR3 has 16 residues. V was clipped by 4 bases and J by 4 bases; unmatched bases: 10.

V gene TRBV5-5 combines with J gene TRBJ2-3, with D unclear. Trimming left V 5 bases short and J 0 bases short, with 13 bases between. The CDR3 spans 15 residues. CDR1 and CDR2 from the germline V gene are SGHKS and YYEKEE (reference sequence). The CDR3 spells CASRPEPASTDTQYF. The CDR3 DNA follows: TGTGCCAGCAGGCCTGAGCCGGCAAGCACAGATACGCAGTATTTT.

The J gene is TRBJ1-6, the V gene TRBV9, with D uncertain. This CDR3 has 16 residues. V was trimmed by 0 bases and J by 7 bases, leaving 14 bases between them. Germline V CDR1 and CDR2: SGDLS, YYNGEE. CDR3 sequence: CASSVGAGTSNSPLHF. The CDR3 bases are TGTGCCAGCAGCGTAGGAGCCGGTACGTCGAATTCACCCCTCCACTTT.

In its sample, this clone was seen once. The gene calls are TRBV9 and TRBJ2-7; D unresolved. Germline assignment: CDR1 SGDLS and CDR2 YYNGEE. The V end was cut by 0 bases, the J end by 3 bases, with 13 bases between. The CDR3 spans 15 residues. CDR3 residues: CASSVGVGTLYEQYF. DNA for the CDR3: TGTGCCAGCAGCGTAGGAGTGGGAACTCTCTACGAGCAGTACTTC. Full variable domain (outside the CDR3, taken from reference TRBV9 and TRBJ2-7): DSGVTQTPKHLITATGQRVTLRCSPRSGDLSVYWYQQSLDQGLQFLIQYYNGEERAKGNILERFSAQQFPDLHSELNLSSLELGDSALYFCASSVGVGTLYEQYFGPGTRLTVT.

The V call is TRBV19, the J call TRBJ2-5, with TRBD1 as a possible D gene (6 bases). Between the trimmed V and J ends, which lost 3 bases and 5 bases, there was a span of 16 bases. CDR3 length equals 15 residues. The germline V gene encodes CDR1 LNHDA and CDR2 SQIVND (reference sequence). This CDR3 is CASSMATGPQETQYF. CDR3 nucleotide sequence: TGTGCCAGTAGTATGGCGACAGGTCCTCAGGAGACCCAGTACTTC. The entire variable domain, with the rest obtained from reference TRBV19 and TRBJ2-5, is as follows: DGGITQSPKYLFRKEGQNVTLSCEQNLNHDAMYWYRQDPGQGLRLIYYSQIVNDFQKGDIAEGYSVSREKKESFPLTVTSAQKNPTAFYLCASSMATGPQETQYFGPGTRLLVL.

This clone is a singleton in its sample. The chain links TRBV5-4 to TRBJ1-2; no clear D. CDR3 length equals 12 residues. Between the trimmed V and J ends, which lost 3 bases and 8 bases, there was a span of 11 bases. Germline CDR1 is SGHNT and CDR2 is YYREEE (reference sequence). This CDR3 reads CASSYEREGYTF. The CDR3 bases are TGTGCCAGCAGCTATGAAAGAGAGGGCTACACCTTC. The entire variable domain, with the rest obtained from reference TRBV5-4 and TRBJ1-2, is as follows: ETGVTQSPTHLIKTRGQQVTLRCSSQSGHNTVSWYQQALGQGPQFIFQYYREEENGRGNFPPRFSGLQFPNYSSELNVNALELDDSALYLCASSYEREGYTFGSGTRLTVV.

The chain employs TRBV28 and TRBJ2-4; the D is unclear. V lost 7 bases to trimming and J lost 0 bases, with 13 bases between them. CDR1 and CDR2 (germline): MDHEN, SYDVKM. The CDR3 is 15 residues long. CDR3 nucleotides: TGTGCCAGCACCGAGACCACTTTAGCCAAAAACATTCAGTACTTC. This translates into CASTETTLAKNIQYF.

V is TRBV2 and J is TRBJ2-2, with D tentatively TRBD1 or TRBD2 (6 bases each). Per the germline V gene, CDR1 is SNHLY and CDR2 is FYNNEI. The V end lost 10 bases, the J end lost 5 bases, and 20 bases lay between the germline ends. This CDR3 region has 15 residues. CDR3 amino acids: CATFPGGSKTGELFF. CDR3 DNA: TGTGCCACCTTTCCCGGGGGCTCTAAGACCGGGGAGCTGTTTTTT.